This section outlines one TCR beta chain sequence together with its context. V was clipped by 4 bases and J by 2 bases, with 12 bases between them. From germline, CDR1 is KGHSH and CDR2 LQKENI. The CDR3 runs 15 residues. Sequenced by immunoSEQ multiplex PCR; TCRdb stores in-frame clones only, minus some. The sample yields approximately 94,000 clones, roughly 88% seen once. The data derive from a study of identifying expanded T cells in peripheral blood. No infections or other immune events were documented during collection. The TCR originated in a person aged 18 to 70 in good health. V usage is TRBV18 and J usage is TRBJ1-3, with a possible D match to TRBD1 (5 bases). Sequencing was performed on blood. This CDR3 is CASSRTEGPGNTIYF. The DNA of the CDR3 is TGTGCCAGCTCACGAACGGAGGGGCCTGGAAACACCATATATTTT.